Shown below are 24 T cell receptor beta chains from a single sample sequenced in a study of T-cell memory formation after mild COVID-19. TCRdb used MiXCR to reprocess the 5' RACE reads, holding one entry per CDR3 protein. The sample lists over 350,000 distinct CDR3 sequences, 20% to 25% occurring once. Sequenced input: PBMCs or a T cell subset sorted from them (not recorded which). The receptors come from an adult woman who had mild COVID-19 (a few samples of this study predate the infection). Cell type and time point are not known.

The chain recombines TRBV29-1 with TRBJ2-1; D gene ambiguous. Trimming removed 5 bases from V and 0 bases from J, with 11 bases in between. There are 14 residues in the CDR3. Germline lookup yields CDR1 SQVTM and CDR2 ANQGSEA. In DNA form, the CDR3 reads TGCAGCGTTTTTACGGAGATCTCCTACAATGAGCAGTTCTTC. As protein: CSVFTEISYNEQFF.

This clonotype has just a few counts. This sequence joins TRBV7-9 and TRBJ2-5; 9 bases are shared with TRBD1. CDR3 length: 15 amino acids. Per germline, CDR1 SEHNR and CDR2 FQNEAQ (reference sequence). The junction had 12 bases not matched to a gene; V was cut back by 5 bases and J by 8 bases. As DNA, the CDR3 is TGTGCCAGCAGCGCCAGGGACAGGGCCCAAGGTACCCAGTACTTC. Translated, it gives CASSARDRAQGTQYF.

V gene TRBV19 combines with J gene TRBJ2-7; maybe TRBD2 (5 bases). This CDR3 comprises 15 residues. Germline V gives CDR1 LNHDA, CDR2 SQIVND (reference sequence). V lost 4 bases, J lost 5 bases, and 18 bases lay in between. The CDR3 is CASSTFDGVVDEQYF. The CDR3 nucleotides read TGTGCCAGTAGTACCTTTGACGGGGTGGTGGACGAGCAGTACTTC. Full variable domain (rest looked up from reference TRBV19 and TRBJ2-7): DGGITQSPKYLFRKEGQNVTLSCEQNLNHDAMYWYRQDPGQGLRLIYYSQIVNDFQKGDIAEGYSVSREKKESFPLTVTSAQKNPTAFYLCASSTFDGVVDEQYFGPGTRLTVT.

This chain links TRBV7-9 with TRBJ1-6, with D unresolved. V lost 5 bases, J lost 10 bases, and 15 bases lay in between. Germline values: CDR1 SEHNR, CDR2 FQNEAQ (reference sequence). This CDR3 contains 14 residues. The CDR3 is CASSPDPDVSPLHF. In nucleotides, the CDR3 is TGTGCCAGCAGCCCGGACCCGGACGTCTCACCCCTCCACTTT.

Only a few counts were recorded for this clonotype. The rearrangement uses TRBV6-6 and TRBJ2-3; maybe TRBD2 (7 bases). Trimming took 5 bases from V and 3 from J, leaving 15 bases between them. Germline CDR1 and CDR2: MNHNY and SVGAGI (reference sequence). The CDR3 runs 15 residues. The CDR3 region is CASSRGGVGTDTQYF. CDR3 nucleotides: TGTGCCAGCAGTCGAGGGGGGGTGGGGACAGATACGCAGTATTTT.

The V gene is TRBV6-1, the J gene TRBJ2-1, with 9 bases that match TRBD1. Germline V gives CDR1 MNHNS, CDR2 SASEGT. The CDR3 length is 16 residues. J lost 2 bases, V lost 6 bases, and 8 bases had no gene match. In DNA, the CDR3 is TGTGCCAGCAGACCCTTAGGGACAGGGCCCTACAATGAGCAGTTCTTC. The encoded protein is CASRPLGTGPYNEQFF.

In this sample, this clonotype turned up a few times. The rearrangement links TRBV15 to TRBJ2-2, with D unclear. V was clipped by 3 bases and J by 3 bases, with 11 bases between them. The CDR3 covers 15 residues. Germline assignment: CDR1 LNHNV and CDR2 YYDKDF (reference sequence). The CDR3 spells CATSSRPMDTGELFF. CDR3 DNA sequence: TGTGCCACCAGCAGCCGCCCCATGGACACCGGGGAGCTGTTTTTT.

Many counts were recorded for this clonotype. This chain links TRBV30 with TRBJ2-7; 7 bases are shared with TRBD1. Germline V gene lookup returns CDR1 GTSNPN and CDR2 SVGIG (reference sequence). V was pared by 7 bases and J by 3 bases, with 9 bases of the junction left unmatched. The CDR3 runs 13 residues. In nucleotides, the CDR3 is TGTGCCTCCGTCCCACGGACAGGCTACGAGCAGTACTTC. The encoded protein is CASVPRTGYEQYF.

This clonotype was recorded a few times. The chain links TRBV10-3 to TRBJ2-7; TRBD1 matches 8 bases. Per the germline V gene, CDR1 is ENHRY and CDR2 is SYGVKD. The length of the CDR3 is 13 residues. The V and J ends lost 10 bases and 5 bases, in that order; junction bases with no gene match: 10. The CDR3 sequence is CAKRRDRIHEQYF. The CDR3 nucleotides are TGTGCCAAGAGGCGGGACAGGATCCACGAGCAGTACTTC.

V and J are TRBV6-6 and TRBJ2-7; 8 nucleotides line up with TRBD1. The germline V gene has CDR1 MNHNY and CDR2 SVGAGI (reference sequence). The V and J ends lost 4 bases and 5 bases, in that order; junction bases with no gene match: 10. The CDR3 has 15 residues. For the CDR3, the DNA is TGTGCCAGCAGTTCGACGTCCGGGACAGGACACGAGCAGTACTTC. This codes for CASSSTSGTGHEQYF.

This clonotype occurred a few times. The rearrangement links TRBV25-1 to TRBJ2-2; perhaps TRBD2 as D (5 bases). Germline V gene data show CDR1 as MGHDK and CDR2 as SYGVNS. The V gene lost 8 bases and the J gene lost 8 bases, with 9 bases spanning the gap. CDR3 length: 11 amino acids. The CDR3 DNA reads TGTGCCAGCTTACGGGGTGGGGAGCTGTTTTTT. Translating it yields CASLRGGELFF. The entire variable domain, with the rest obtained from reference TRBV25-1 and TRBJ2-2, is as follows: EADIYQTPRYLVIGTGKKITLECSQTMGHDKMYWYQQDPGMELHLIHYSYGVNSTEKGDLSSESTVSRIRTEHFPLTLESARPSHTSQYLCASLRGGELFFGEGSRLTVL.

This clonotype was counted between two and nine times. This chain links TRBV3-1 with TRBJ2-5; D gene uncertain. V lost 4 bases and J 5 bases, leaving 8 bases between the germline ends. This CDR3 region has 12 residues. Per germline, CDR1 LGHDT and CDR2 YNNKEL (reference sequence). CDR3 nucleotide sequence: TGTGCCAGCAGCCTTGGGATGGAGACCCAGTACTTC. Amino acid sequence: CASSLGMETQYF.

This clonotype appeared a few times. The J gene is TRBJ1-3, the V gene TRBV18; tentative D call: TRBD1 (5 bases). Germline V lookup: CDR1 KGHSH, CDR2 LQKENI. CDR3 length: 16 residues. With 3 bases removed from V and 0 bases from J, the gap between germline ends came to 12 bases. CDR3 loop: CASSPLQDPSGNTIYF. The CDR3 region has the DNA TGTGCCAGCTCACCGTTACAGGACCCCTCTGGAAACACCATATATTTT.

The rearrangement joins TRBV7-6 to TRBJ2-1; TRBD2 matches 8 bases. Germline values: CDR1 SGHVS, CDR2 FNYEAQ. CDR3 size: 15 residues. The V segment lost 2 bases and the J segment 6 bases; nucleotides outside the gene matches: 6. The CDR3: CASSLYGGASNEQFF. In nucleotides, the CDR3 is TGTGCCAGCAGCTTATACGGGGGGGCCAGCAATGAGCAGTTCTTC.

J is TRBJ1-1 and V is TRBV12-3 or TRBV12-4, with a tentative D call TRBD1 (5 bases). The CDR3 consists of 20 residues. Trimming removed 6 bases at V and 8 bases at J, with 37 bases between. The CDR3 loop is CASSSPGGRLGGGGWNEAFF. CDR3 bases: TGTGCCAGCAGCTCTCCGGGTGGCCGGCTGGGCGGGGGTGGCTGGAACGAAGCTTTCTTT.

This clonotype showed up just a few times. The genes are TRBV19 and TRBJ1-1, with unresolved D. This CDR3 region has 14 residues. Trimming cost V 1 base and J 0 bases, with 6 bases left between them. Looked up from germline, CDR1 is LNHDA and CDR2 is SQIVND (reference sequence). CDR3 amino acids: CASSIGILNTEAFF. As DNA, the CDR3 is TGTGCCAGTAGTATAGGGATATTGAACACTGAAGCTTTCTTT.

This clonotype has more than one count but fewer than ten. The CDR3 reads CASSLNSGSETQYF. CDR3 bases: TGTGCCAGCAGCTTAAATAGCGGGTCAGAGACCCAGTACTTC. This rearrangement joins TRBV7-2 to TRBJ2-5; 7 nucleotides match TRBD2. CDR3 length equals 14 residues. Germline loops: CDR1 SGHTA, CDR2 FQGNSA. V trimming: 2 bases; J trimming: 4 bases; junction bases outside the gene matches: 4.

The chain has TRBV5-1 and TRBJ1-4; D call uncertain. The germline gives CDR1 SGHRS, CDR2 YFSETQ. The length of the CDR3 is 13 residues. The V and J ends lost 0 bases and 7 bases respectively, with 7 bases between them. In DNA, the CDR3 is TGCGCCAGCAGCTTGGGGCGTAGTGAAAAACTGTTTTTT. Encoded protein: CASSLGRSEKLFF. Filled out from reference TRBV5-1 and TRBJ1-4, the complete variable domain reads KAGVTQTPRYLIKTRGQQVTLSCSPISGHRSVSWYQQTPGQGLQFLFEYFSETQRNKGNFPGRFSGRQFSNSRSEMNVSTLELGDSALYLCASSLGRSEKLFFGSGTQLSVL.

This clonotype was recorded many times. The rearrangement uses TRBV7-9 and TRBJ1-1; D call uncertain. Germline V gene data show CDR1 as SEHNR and CDR2 as FQNEAQ (reference sequence). This CDR3 has 12 amino acids. V was clipped by 1 base and J by 4 bases, with 4 bases between them. Here the CDR3 DNA reads TGTGCCAGCAGCTTAGAGGTCACTGAAGCTTTCTTT. Translating it yields CASSLEVTEAFF.

This clonotype was seen a handful of times. The chain combines TRBV10-3 with TRBJ2-2, with D perhaps matching TRBD1 (8 bases). Germline V CDR1 and CDR2: ENHRY, SYGVKD. V was clipped by 2 bases and J by 1 base, with 14 bases between them. CDR3 length: 17 residues. CDR3 residues: CAISEGRGQENTGELFF. CDR3 coding DNA: TGTGCCATCAGTGAGGGGAGGGGACAGGAGAACACCGGGGAGCTGTTTTTT.

The chain combines TRBV3-1 with TRBJ2-7; D unresolved. This CDR3 contains 15 residues. CDR1 LGHDT and CDR2 YNNKEL come from the germline V gene (reference sequence). Trimming stripped 1 base from V and 0 bases from J, with 10 bases between. The CDR3 protein is CASSQGPLSSYEQYF. The CDR3 nucleotides read TGTGCCAGCAGCCAAGGGCCACTGAGCTCCTACGAGCAGTACTTC.

This clonotype was observed a handful of times. The V gene is TRBV5-8, the J gene TRBJ1-5; tentatively, D is TRBD1 (5 bases). The V and J ends lost 0 bases and 3 bases respectively, with 10 bases between them. The CDR3 is 15 residues long. The germline CDR1 and CDR2 sequences are SGHTS and YDEGEE. The CDR3: CASSLVTAHNQPQHF. For the CDR3, the DNA is TGTGCCAGCAGCTTGGTGACAGCCCACAATCAGCCCCAGCATTTT.

This clonotype was observed a few times. The J gene is TRBJ2-5, the V gene TRBV6-5; TRBD2 matches at 13 bases. The V and J ends lost 6 bases and 7 bases, in that order; junction bases with no gene match: 11. The CDR3 runs 16 residues. Per germline, CDR1 MNHEY and CDR2 SVGAGI. This chain's CDR3 is CASSRTGTSGAGTQYF. As DNA, the CDR3 is TGTGCCAGCAGCCGAACCGGGACTAGCGGGGCCGGGACCCAGTACTTC.

The gene calls are TRBV29-1 and TRBJ2-7; D ambiguous. CDR3 size: 11 residues. The ends were cut back, 4 bases at V and 5 bases at J, with 9 bases in the middle. CDR1 SQVTM and CDR2 ANQGSEA come from the germline V gene. CDR3 in amino acids: CSVGGPNEQYF. The DNA for the CDR3 is TGCAGCGTTGGTGGACCCAACGAGCAGTACTTC.